The T cell receptor beta chain described here comes from a study of CD8 T cells in ankylosing spondylitis. Whole-study findings and limits: Fewer than ten highly homologous variants made up a TCR beta motif that seemed to typify ankylosing spondylitis blood.

V lost 0 bases and J 5 bases, leaving 10 bases between the germline ends. The CDR3 contains 14 residues. Germline assignment: CDR1 SGHDT and CDR2 YYEEEE. With regard to this clonotype: What it recognizes is unknown.

Quantitative 5'-RACE with molecular barcodes was used to make the TCR beta libraries. MiXCR, applied by TCRdb to the 5' RACE reads, yields one record per CDR3 protein. The data show fewer than 650,000 distinct CDR3 sequences, with over 9.5% seen just once and nearly 7% held by the top ten. Sequencing used blood, either unsorted or a sorted T cell fraction (not recorded which). The chain employs TRBV5-6 and TRBJ2-3, with D hard to call. The TCR originated in a male donor with ankylosing spondylitis. The CDR3 protein is CASSLGLDEDTQYF. CDR3 coding DNA: TGTGCCAGCAGCTTGGGACTCGACGAAGATACGCAGTATTTT.